Detailed here is one TCR beta chain. Its antigen remains unknown. 60 Vbeta and 13 Jbeta primers were used in PCR. In the study's own analysis: Some 9.9 million shared chains were among around 80 million unique TCR beta chains counted in a later analysis. Clones were sequenced by immunoSEQ multiplex PCR, and TCRdb holds only the in-frame ones, with some missing. V, J and clone size are those of that table, while D and trimming were read from the DNA. The sample includes around 190,000 clones, roughly four fifths seen only once; the top ten take more than 0.4%. These data originate in a study of cytomegalovirus exposure and HLA in healthy donors. Study results and limitations: In presence/absence analyses, roughly uniform sequencing depth across donors was assumed. One variant, a missense change in DCLRE1C, was linked in a later analysis to TCR beta V- and J-gene trimming. According to a later analysis, donors in an Asian-associated ancestry cluster reportedly had fewer N-insertions than the roughly 670-donor mean.

What was sequenced was PBMCs. This TCR was recovered from a woman aged 45-65 years in good health and CMV-seronegative.

The CDR3 DNA follows: TGTGCCAGCAGTTTATTTCCTAGCGGGAGGGCCTTATATTACGAGCAGTACTTC. Protein: CASSLFPSGRALYYEQYF. The J gene is TRBJ2-7, the V gene TRBV27; 12 bases are shared with TRBD2. This CDR3 region has 18 residues. V was pared by 1 base and J by 4 bases, with 11 bases of the junction left unmatched. Germline values: CDR1 MNHEY, CDR2 SMNVEV (reference sequence).